One and the same sample provided the 20 T cell receptor beta chains below, sequenced in a study of T cell changes during pregnancy in multiple sclerosis. The repertoire was sequenced with immunoSEQ multiplex PCR; TCRdb's copy has only in-frame clones and lacks some. The sample has tens of thousands of clones, 80% to 90% seen once; the top ten hold approximately 0.88%. The sequenced sample was peripheral blood, obtained in the first trimester of pregnancy. Every receptor here comes from a female donor in good health, enrolled as a control in a pregnancy study.

The rearrangement uses TRBV7-8 and TRBJ1-5; no reliable D call. The CDR3 length is 15 residues. V lost 5 bases to trimming and J lost 2 bases, with 13 bases between them. Germline V CDR1 and CDR2: SGHVS, FQNEAQ. The CDR3 DNA sequence: TGTGCCAGCAGCCCTGCGTTCGGGGGCAATCAGCCCCAGCATTTT. This encodes CASSPAFGGNQPQHF.

This rearrangement joins TRBV14 to TRBJ2-7, with D hard to call. The CDR3 spans 12 residues. V lost 4 bases to trimming and J lost 4 bases, with 8 bases between them. Germline CDR1 and CDR2: SGHDN and FVKESK. CDR3 loop: CASSRAAYEQYF. Here the CDR3 DNA reads TGTGCCAGCAGCCGGGCAGCATACGAGCAGTACTTC.

The chain couples TRBV5-6 to TRBJ1-2; D gene unclear. The CDR3 spans 11 residues. Germline V gives CDR1 SGHDT, CDR2 YYEEEE. V dropped 4 bases and J dropped 8 bases, with 9 bases sitting between them. CDR3 loop: CASSRLRGYTF. CDR3 nucleotides: TGTGCCAGCAGCCGGCTGAGGGGCTACACCTTC. Complete variable domain (other parts from reference TRBV5-6 and TRBJ1-2): DAGVTQSPTHLIKTRGQQVTLRCSPKSGHDTVSWYQQALGQGPQFIFQYYEEEERQRGNFPDRFSGHQFPNYSSELNVNALLLGDSALYLCASSRLRGYTFGSGTRLTVV.

The rearrangement joins TRBV7-9 to TRBJ2-3; TRBD1 agrees at 9 bases. This CDR3 region has 17 residues. CDR1 SEHNR and CDR2 FQNEAQ come from the germline V gene (reference sequence). V lost 5 bases to trimming and J lost 2 bases; unmatched junction nucleotides: 11. The chain's CDR3 is CASSLRTGGRVTDTQYF. The CDR3, as DNA: TGTGCCAGCAGCCTACGAACAGGGGGCAGAGTCACAGATACGCAGTATTTT.

The J gene is TRBJ1-5, the V gene TRBV19; D is uncertain. The germline V and J ends were trimmed by 5 bases and 6 bases, with 14 bases remaining between them. The CDR3 runs 14 residues. Germline values: CDR1 LNHDA, CDR2 SQIVND (reference sequence). The CDR3 is CASSWPEEGQPQHF. CDR3 bases: TGTGCCAGTAGTTGGCCGGAGGAGGGTCAGCCCCAGCATTTT.

The chain combines TRBV25-1 with TRBJ2-3; 10 nucleotides agree with TRBD1. The junction had 9 bases not matched to a gene; V was cut back by 6 bases and J by 3 bases. The CDR3 loop spans 16 amino acids. Germline V gives CDR1 MGHDK, CDR2 SYGVNS. DNA of the CDR3: TGTGCCAGCAGCGATACCGGGACAGGGGATACAGATACGCAGTATTTT. Its translation: CASSDTGTGDTDTQYF.

This clone came up once. The gene calls are TRBV15 and TRBJ1-4; D is unresolved. Trimming pared 3 bases from V and 0 bases from J, leaving 8 bases between. The CDR3 runs to 15 residues. Germline V gene lookup returns CDR1 LNHNV and CDR2 YYDKDF (reference sequence). CDR3 in DNA: TGTGCCACCAGCAGTTACAGTTCAACTAATGAAAAACTGTTTTTT. Translating gives CATSSYSSTNEKLFF.

The chain has TRBV19 and TRBJ1-1; D unclear. Trimming shortened V by 3 bases and J by 8 bases, and 7 bases separated the two germline ends. CDR3 length equals 11 residues. Germline V gene sequence: CDR1 LNHDA, CDR2 SQIVND (reference sequence). The CDR3 DNA is TGTGCCAGTAGTATTTTTCAGGAAGCTTTCTTT. This sequence encodes CASSIFQEAFF.

The chain combines TRBV19 with TRBJ1-2, with D possibly being TRBD1 (5 bases). CDR3 size: 15 residues. CDR1 is LNHDA and CDR2 is SQIVND in the germline V gene (reference sequence). V shed 1 base and J shed 8 bases, with 17 bases lying between them. CDR3 nucleotides: TGTGCCAGTAGTATAGGGGGCGGAGTTCTTATGGGCTACACCTTC. Translation: CASSIGGGVLMGYTF.

The chain links TRBV6-5 to TRBJ2-5; TRBD1 matches 9 bases. CDR3 length: 14 residues. V shed 6 bases, J shed 5 bases, and the junction held 7 bases outside the gene matches. Germline V gene sequence: CDR1 MNHEY, CDR2 SVGAGI. CDR3 in DNA: TGTGCCAGCAGAGTAGGACAGGGGCTGGAGACCCAGTACTTC. Protein: CASRVGQGLETQYF.

The rearrangement links TRBV6-5 to TRBJ2-7; TRBD2 aligns across 8 bases. Germline values: CDR1 MNHEY, CDR2 SVGAGI. The length of the CDR3 is 14 residues. Losses at the gene ends were 6 bases for V and 2 bases for J; bases not matched to a gene: 6. CDR3 amino acids: CASSLREGTYEQYF. DNA for the CDR3: TGTGCCAGCAGCCTCCGGGAGGGTACCTACGAGCAGTACTTC.

J is TRBJ1-2 and V is TRBV4-1; 8 bases match TRBD1. CDR1 and CDR2 from the germline V gene are MGHRA and YSYEKL. Trimming removed 3 bases from V and 10 bases from J; junction bases left unmatched: 7. This CDR3 has 13 amino acids. This chain's CDR3 is CASSHGGQDDYTF. CDR3 bases: TGCGCCAGCAGCCACGGGGGACAGGATGACTACACCTTC.

The chain couples TRBV19 to TRBJ1-2; the match to TRBD1 covers 8 bases. This CDR3 region has 14 residues. The germline V gene has CDR1 LNHDA and CDR2 SQIVND (reference sequence). After removal of 5 bases from V and 2 bases from J, the junction contained 4 bases not matched to a gene. The CDR3 spells CASSQGARNYGYTF. The CDR3, as DNA: TGTGCCAGTAGTCAGGGGGCGCGGAACTATGGCTACACCTTC. Full variable domain (missing parts from reference TRBV19 and TRBJ1-2): DGGITQSPKYLFRKEGQNVTLSCEQNLNHDAMYWYRQDPGQGLRLIYYSQIVNDFQKGDIAEGYSVSREKKESFPLTVTSAQKNPTAFYLCASSQGARNYGYTFGSGTRLTVV.

The genes are TRBV5-1 and TRBJ1-5; a weak D match, TRBD1 (5 bases). The germline V and J ends were trimmed by 4 bases and 0 bases, with 29 bases remaining between them. The CDR3 consists of 21 residues. Germline loops: CDR1 SGHRS, CDR2 YFSETQ. CDR3 in amino acids: CASSPGGEWGSPGPSNQPQHF. CDR3 nucleotide sequence: TGCGCCAGCAGCCCGGGGGGGGAATGGGGATCCCCTGGGCCTAGCAATCAGCCCCAGCATTTT.

The J gene is TRBJ1-2, the V gene TRBV11-2; D is undetermined. From germline, CDR1 is SGHAT and CDR2 FQNNGV. The CDR3 runs 15 residues. V was shortened by 4 bases and J by 1 base, with 13 bases between the two germline ends. CDR3 in DNA: TGTGCCAGCAGCTGGACGAGGCGGGATAACTATGGCTACACCTTC. This translates into CASSWTRRDNYGYTF.

The chain recombines TRBV6-4 with TRBJ1-1; 8 nucleotides line up with TRBD1. J was trimmed by 1 base and V by 5 bases; bases with no gene match: 9. This CDR3 is 16 amino acids long. Germline values: CDR1 MRHNA, CDR2 SNTAGT. CDR3 protein: CASSSNSRGQNTEAFF. The CDR3 DNA reads as TGTGCCAGCAGTTCAAATAGCAGGGGGCAGAACACTGAAGCTTTCTTT.

The chain is built from TRBV27 and TRBJ2-7, with D perhaps matching TRBD1 (6 bases). V was pared by 3 bases and J by 2 bases, with 8 bases between. Germline V gene lookup returns CDR1 MNHEY and CDR2 SMNVEV (reference sequence). This CDR3 has 13 amino acids. The CDR3 protein is CASSFGQPYEQYF. CDR3 DNA: TGTGCCAGCAGTTTCGGACAGCCCTACGAGCAGTACTTC.

This clone was seen a handful of times. The genes are TRBV7-9 and TRBJ2-4, with a tentative D call TRBD1 (5 bases). Germline CDR1 reads SEHNR; CDR2 reads FQNEAQ (reference sequence). This CDR3 has 16 residues. V dropped 4 bases and J dropped 0 bases, with 13 bases sitting between them. The CDR3, as DNA: TGTGCCAGCAGCTCCCAAGGGGTCTCAGCCAAAAACATTCAGTACTTC. This translates into CASSSQGVSAKNIQYF.

The chain joins TRBV6-6 to TRBJ1-5; D gene ambiguous. The CDR3 contains 13 residues. Per germline, CDR1 MNHNY and CDR2 SVGAGI (reference sequence). Trimming pared 2 bases from V and 4 bases from J, leaving 6 bases between. CDR3: CASSYGQNQPQHF. The CDR3 coding sequence is TGTGCCAGCAGTTACGGGCAGAATCAGCCCCAGCATTTT.

The gene calls are TRBV7-2 and TRBJ2-7, with D possibly being TRBD1 (6 bases). Germline V gene sequence: CDR1 SGHTA, CDR2 FQGNSA. The germline V and J ends were trimmed by 6 bases and 0 bases, with 12 bases remaining between them. The CDR3 runs to 14 residues. CDR3 amino acids: CASSPDSSSYEQYF. The CDR3 nucleotides read TGTGCCAGCAGTCCGGACAGTTCCTCCTACGAGCAGTACTTC.